Below, one TCR beta chain is given with its context. This record comes from a study of blood T cell repertoires in COVID-19. Germline trimming cut 4 bases from V and 4 bases from J; bases unmatched to any gene: 8. Germline assignment: CDR1 SGHDN and CDR2 FVKESK. This CDR3 spans 15 amino acids. Sequenced by immunoSEQ multiplex PCR; TCRdb stores in-frame clones only, minus some. There are approximately 140,000 clones in the sample; 80% to 90% occur only once, and around 3.5% lies in the top ten. The sample comprised peripheral blood. The sequence was obtained from a man between 65 and 85 years old with acute or convalescent COVID-19. This chain connects TRBV14 to TRBJ1-1; TRBD1 aligns across 8 bases. Here the CDR3 DNA reads TGTGCCAGCAGCCCAACTCCTGACAGGGGCACTGAAGCTTTCTTT. Translating it yields CASSPTPDRGTEAFF.